This paragraph reports one TCR beta chain. No cognate antigen has been identified for it. No quality values exist for individual bases; no much larger clone is one base distant. This entry comes from a study of blood T cell repertoires in COVID-19 (dated by TCRdb to the early 2020s). In the study overall: Collaborator samples came from the United States, Italy and Spain and covered acute and convalescent phases of COVID-19. Nearly every sample came with metadata listing a de-identified subject ID, COVID-19 status, age in years and sex. A freely available public database, intended as a resource for researchers studying the immune response to SARS-CoV-2, is where the repertoires were released. Subjects who had been exposed to COVID-19, were actively infected with it, or had recovered from it provided the deeply sampled blood TCRbeta repertoires that made up the dataset. The prospective study material was composed of cDNA or gDNA derived from T cells, B-cell-depleted T cells, or PBMCs. HLA class I and class II types, where available, came from metadata supplied by the sample provider rather than from assay-based typing. Samples were obtained from the ongoing ImmuneRACE study (first 160 participants) and from about 1,300 subjects provided by 6 global collaborators. Summary of the overall study and its limitations: Clinical and demographic metadata were provided uncurated, with the amount varying by source and participant.

Each collaborating institution followed its own protocols to collect whole blood in K2EDTA tubes. Collaborator samples were shipped for TCRbeta analysis as frozen whole blood, isolated PBMCs, or DNA extracted from either sample type. The immunoSEQ Assay, a bias-controlled multiplex PCR, was used to amplify TCRbeta CDR3 regions from genomic DNA. The authors' analysis ran thus. Nucleated cell counts per sample were estimated from amplification of reference gene primers within the assay. Sequence reads were collapsed and filtered to measure the absolute abundance of every unique TCRbeta CDR3 rearrangement. Productive Simpson clonality was computed per sample as the square root of Simpson's diversity index over productive rearrangements. TCRdb retrieved this table from immuneACCESS and kept in-frame rearrangements only. Not all clones are present; in checked studies, unresolved V genes account for under half, and no reason is known for the remainder. D and trimming come from the DNA, and the V and J calls and clone size come from that table. Within this sample are approximately 44,000 clones, with around 92% of them counted one time only. Around 13% of the sample is taken by the ten largest.

Sequencing input: peripheral blood. This clonotype was obtained from a human donor in a cohort sampled during active COVID-19.

In nucleotides, the sequence is TGTGCCAGCAGCTTCTACAGATTCTACGAGCAGTACTTC. This gives the protein CASSFYRFYEQYF. The V and J segments used are TRBV11-2 and TRBJ2-7, with the D gene call left open. CDR1 is given as SGHAT and CDR2 as FQNNGV, both from the germline V gene. From the cysteine up to the phenylalanine, the CDR3 has a length of 13 residues. The read is trimmed to its CDR3 DNA, 39 bases read in frame from base 1. V was cut back by 3 bases and J by 3 bases, leaving a gap of 9 bases between them.